This T cell receptor beta chain was sequenced in a study of blood T cell repertoires in COVID-19. Study-level background: Sites in the United States, Italy and Spain provided acute and convalescent COVID-19 samples.

CDR1 LGHDT and CDR2 YNNKEL come from the germline V gene (reference sequence). This CDR3 comprises 15 residues. Trimming shortened V by 6 bases and J by 5 bases, and 19 bases separated the two germline ends. Here immunoSEQ multiplex PCR was the method, and the copy in TCRdb shows in-frame clones only, minus some. The sample carries 20,000 to 30,000 clones, about 92% recorded once. The chain uses TRBV3-1 (or the pseudogene TRBV3-2) and TRBJ2-5; D may be TRBD2 (7 bases). What was sequenced was peripheral blood. The TCR comes from a human donor in a cohort sampled during active COVID-19. The CDR3 sequence is CASRPGGLPWETQYF. CDR3 in DNA: TGTGCCAGCAGACCGGGGGGCCTACCATGGGAGACCCAGTACTTC.